These 3 T cell receptor beta chains were sequenced from one sample in a study of CD8+ T cells in alopecia areata. Reverse transcribed after extraction, RNA yielded cDNA as the sequencing template. Data came from immunoSEQ multiplex PCR; TCRdb stores just in-frame clones and leaves some out. The table has about 180,000 clones, about 48% seen once. The treatment is: oral pan-JAK inhibitor, 5-10 mg twice daily. The sequencing here drew on CD8+ T cells sorted from blood, taken at week 24, from a patient treated with tofacitinib. Receptor source: a human donor with alopecia areata.

This clone was seen only once. This sequence joins TRBV30 and TRBJ1-2; D might be TRBD1 (6 bases). The CDR3 contains 13 residues. Per the germline V gene, CDR1 is GTSNPN and CDR2 is SVGIG (reference sequence). Trimming took 2 bases from V and 3 from J, leaving 10 bases between them. This CDR3 reads CAWSSGGYYGYTF. CDR3 nucleotides: TGTGCCTGGAGTTCCGGGGGCTACTATGGCTACACCTTC.

The chain carries TRBV27 and TRBJ2-1, with TRBD2 matching 12 bases. CDR1 is MNHEY and CDR2 is SMNVEV in the germline V gene (reference sequence). The CDR3 runs to 16 residues. Trimming removed 3 bases from V and 3 bases from J; junction bases left unmatched: 3. As DNA, the CDR3 is TGTGCCAGCAGTTTGACTAGCGGGGGCCACTACAATGAGCAGTTCTTC. Protein product: CASSLTSGGHYNEQFF.

The chain carries TRBV6-4 and TRBJ2-1; 13 bases are a match to TRBD2. V trimming: 6 bases; J trimming: 7 bases; junction bases outside the gene matches: 6. The germline V gene encodes CDR1 MRHNA and CDR2 SNTAGT. CDR3 length: 15 amino acids. CDR3 in amino acids: CASSPRLAGGNEQFF. In DNA form, the CDR3 reads TGTGCCAGCAGCCCTAGACTAGCGGGGGGAAATGAGCAGTTCTTC.